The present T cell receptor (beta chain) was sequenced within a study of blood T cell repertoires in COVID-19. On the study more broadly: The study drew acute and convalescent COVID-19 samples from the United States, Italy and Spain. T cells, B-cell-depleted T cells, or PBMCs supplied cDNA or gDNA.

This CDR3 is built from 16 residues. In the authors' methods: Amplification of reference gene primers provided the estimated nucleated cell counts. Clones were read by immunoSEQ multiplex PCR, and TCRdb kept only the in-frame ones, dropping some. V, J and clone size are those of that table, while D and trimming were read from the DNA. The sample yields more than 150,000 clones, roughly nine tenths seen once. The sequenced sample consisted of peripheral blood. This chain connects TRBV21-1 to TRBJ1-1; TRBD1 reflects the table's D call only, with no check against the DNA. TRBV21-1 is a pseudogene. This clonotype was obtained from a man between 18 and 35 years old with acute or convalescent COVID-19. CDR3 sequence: CASSKAQHSWFTEAFF. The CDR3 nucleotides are TGTGCCAGCAGCAAAGCGCAACACAGCTGGTTCACTGAAGCTTTCTTT.